The 27 T cell receptor beta chains below were found in one sample sequenced in a study of cytomegalovirus exposure and HLA in healthy donors (TCRdb year 2017). Library method: the immunoSEQ multiplex PCR assay. Entries here come from immuneACCESS through TCRdb and include only in-frame sequences with V and J called. Some clones fail to appear in such tables; in the studies checked, an unresolved V gene covers under half of the shortfall, and the cause of the remainder is unknown. Across this sample there are 220,000 or so clones, with around 78% seen only once. The ten largest clones add up to roughly 5.4% of the sample. The sample taken for sequencing was PBMCs. These receptors all come from a woman under 30 in good health and CMV-seronegative.

This chain uses TRBV27 with TRBJ2-7; D call uncertain. The CDR3 loop spans 17 amino acids. The germline V and J ends were trimmed by 3 bases and 0 bases, with 18 bases remaining between them. Germline CDR1 MNHEY, CDR2 SMNVEV (reference sequence). In DNA, the CDR3 is TGTGCCAGCAGTTTCAGGCTCCTAGACTCCTACTCCTACGAGCAGTACTTC. This sequence encodes CASSFRLLDSYSYEQYF.

The chain's CDR3 is CASSEWNNEQFF. CDR3 nucleotides: TGTGCCAGCAGTGAATGGAACAATGAGCAGTTCTTC. The chain is built from TRBV2 and TRBJ2-1, with no clear D. The ends were cut back, 2 bases at V and 5 bases at J, with 4 bases in the middle. Germline lookup yields CDR1 SNHLY and CDR2 FYNNEI. CDR3 length equals 12 residues.

The sample holds a few counts of this clone. Here the CDR3 DNA reads TGTGCCAGCAGTTTGGGCAAAGCCTACGAGCAGTACTTC. Translation gives CASSLGKAYEQYF. This chain connects TRBV27 to TRBJ2-7, with D unclear. The CDR3 contains 13 residues. V shed 3 bases and J shed 2 bases, with 8 bases lying between them. Germline CDR1 and CDR2: MNHEY and SMNVEV (reference sequence).

The V and J genes are TRBV28 and TRBJ1-5; TRBD1 is a possible D gene (6 bases). This CDR3 contains 15 residues. Between the trimmed V and J ends, which lost 8 bases and 3 bases, there was a span of 17 bases. Germline CDR1 MDHEN, CDR2 SYDVKM. In DNA, the CDR3 is TGTGCCAGCCTCGGGGGCAACCGATCCAATCAGCCCCAGCATTTT. Residues: CASLGGNRSNQPQHF.

This clone was seen just once. The junction shows a germline mismatch at one end, possibly a read error. The chain has TRBV6-5 and TRBJ1-2; 7 nucleotides line up with TRBD1. Germline CDR1 MNHEY, CDR2 SVGAGI. The CDR3 has 14 amino acids. The CDR3 DNA sequence: TGTGCCAACAGTCCGGGACAGTTGAACTATGGCTACACCTTC. This translates into CANSPGQLNYGYTF.

The rearrangement links TRBV6-1 to TRBJ1-2; the D is unclear. Trimming stripped 5 bases from V and 7 bases from J, with 8 bases between. The CDR3 runs 11 residues. Germline CDR1 is MNHNS and CDR2 is SASEGT. This chain's CDR3 is CASSQAGGYTF. The DNA of the CDR3 is TGTGCCAGCAGTCAGGCCGGTGGCTACACCTTC.

The chain joins TRBV7-2 to TRBJ2-3; 14 positions match TRBD2. From germline, CDR1 is SGHTA and CDR2 FQGNSA. This CDR3 comprises 18 residues. J gave up 8 bases and V 3 bases, and 13 bases lay outside the gene matches. In DNA, the CDR3 is TGTGCCAGCAGCTTCTTAATGGGACTAGCGGGAGCGGGAGTTACGCAGTATTTT. This translates into CASSFLMGLAGAGVTQYF.

The DNA of the CDR3 is TGTGCCAGCAGCCAAGATACCGGGAGGGGCCGCAATGAGCAGTTCTTC. Translation gives CASSQDTGRGRNEQFF. The V and J genes are TRBV4-2 and TRBJ2-1, with 8 bases identical to TRBD2. Germline V lookup: CDR1 LGHNA, CDR2 YNFKEQ. There are 16 residues in the CDR3. V trimming: 0 bases; J trimming: 6 bases; junction bases outside the gene matches: 7.

This clone was counted between two and nine times. This chain joins TRBV7-3 and TRBJ2-3; TRBD2 agrees at 9 bases. Germline CDR1 is SGHTA and CDR2 is FQGTGA. Unmatched junction bases numbered 10, after V lost 2 bases and J lost 4 bases. The CDR3 has 17 amino acids. DNA of the CDR3: TGTGCCAGCAGCTTATTTGGGGGCGGGAGGGCGGCAGATACGCAGTATTTT. As protein: CASSLFGGGRAADTQYF. The full variable domain, completed using reference TRBV7-3 and TRBJ2-3, is GAGVSQTPSNKVTEKGKYVELRCDPISGHTALYWYRQSLGQGPEFLIYFQGTGAADDSGLPNDRFFAVRPEGSVSTLKIQRTERGDSAVYLCASSLFGGGRAADTQYFGPGTRLTVL.

The gene calls are TRBV10-3 and TRBJ2-5; no clear D. V lost 4 bases to trimming and J lost 2 bases, with 8 bases between them. This CDR3 region has 13 residues. Germline CDR1 and CDR2: ENHRY and SYGVKD. CDR3 in amino acids: CAISVDGQETQYF. The CDR3 coding sequence is TGTGCCATCAGTGTCGACGGACAAGAGACCCAGTACTTC.

This clone was seen just once. The chain carries TRBV19 and TRBJ2-7; D gene uncertain. This CDR3 region has 13 residues. Trimming pared 4 bases from V and 3 bases from J, leaving 10 bases between. Germline V gives CDR1 LNHDA, CDR2 SQIVND (reference sequence). The CDR3 DNA follows: TGTGCCAGTAGTACGGGCCTATACTACGAGCAGTACTTC. Protein sequence: CASSTGLYYEQYF.

V is TRBV7-6 and J is TRBJ2-2, with TRBD1 identical over 11 bases. J gave up 7 bases and V 2 bases, and 12 bases lay outside the gene matches. The germline V gene encodes CDR1 SGHVS and CDR2 FNYEAQ. This CDR3 is built from 18 residues. CDR3 in amino acids: CASSLPRTGGSWDGELFF. The CDR3 DNA reads as TGTGCCAGCAGCTTACCTCGGACAGGGGGCTCCTGGGACGGGGAGCTGTTTTTT.

This chain joins TRBV5-6 and TRBJ2-3; D unresolved. Trimming took off 3 bases at V and 0 bases at J, with 14 bases between the two ends. Looked up from germline, CDR1 is SGHDT and CDR2 is YYEEEE. The CDR3 is made up of 16 amino acids. The CDR3 spells CASSSLWSASTDTQYF. In nucleotides, the CDR3 is TGTGCCAGCAGCTCGCTGTGGAGCGCGAGCACAGATACGCAGTATTTT.

This clone was seen more than once but under ten times. The chain carries TRBV6-6 and TRBJ1-2; 7 bases line up with TRBD1. This CDR3 region has 13 residues. Germline V gene sequence: CDR1 MNHNY, CDR2 SVGAGI (reference sequence). Trimming cost V 7 bases and J 8 bases; bases outside gene matches: 10. The CDR3 sequence: CASTTGRGEGYTF. CDR3 bases: TGTGCCAGCACCACGGGCAGGGGGGAAGGCTACACCTTC.

This chain links TRBV27 with TRBJ2-1, with 7 positions matching TRBD1. Trimming took 6 bases from V and 6 from J; bases not matched to a gene: 17. The germline V gene has CDR1 MNHEY and CDR2 SMNVEV (reference sequence). CDR3 length: 17 residues. The DNA of the CDR3 is TGTGCCAGCAGCTCCCCCCATCGGACAGGACTTTTCAATGAGCAGTTCTTC. Translating gives CASSSPHRTGLFNEQFF.

The J gene is TRBJ1-6, the V gene TRBV7-9; D unresolved. Deletions cut 5 bases from V and 7 bases from J, with 12 bases between. Germline V gene sequence: CDR1 SEHNR, CDR2 FQNEAQ (reference sequence). This CDR3 has 14 amino acids. CDR3 sequence (DNA): TGTGCCAGCAGCCGACCGGGAGAGAATTCACCCCTCCACTTT. This sequence encodes CASSRPGENSPLHF.

V and J are TRBV27 and TRBJ2-7, with D possibly being TRBD2 (6 bases). V dropped 1 base and J dropped 3 bases, with 13 bases sitting between them. The CDR3 has 15 amino acids. Germline V gene data show CDR1 as MNHEY and CDR2 as SMNVEV (reference sequence). The CDR3 nucleotides are TGTGCCAGCAGTTTATTGCCGGGACTCAGCTACGAGCAGTACTTC. Its translation is CASSLLPGLSYEQYF.

The rearrangement uses TRBV18 and TRBJ1-5; no definite D call. The length of the CDR3 is 15 residues. From germline, CDR1 is KGHSH and CDR2 LQKENI. The V end lost 2 bases, the J end lost 3 bases, and 11 bases lay between the germline ends. The DNA of the CDR3 is TGTGCCAGCTCACCAGCCGGCGGAATCAATCAGCCCCAGCATTTT. Its translation is CASSPAGGINQPQHF.

J is TRBJ2-4 and V is TRBV5-1; possibly TRBD1 for D (6 bases). This CDR3 region has 14 residues. V shed 0 bases and J shed 6 bases, with 10 bases lying between them. Looked up from germline, CDR1 is SGHRS and CDR2 is YFSETQ. The CDR3: CASSLGWDTNIQYF. CDR3 DNA sequence: TGCGCCAGCAGCTTGGGATGGGACACAAACATTCAGTACTTC.

The J gene is TRBJ1-2, the V gene TRBV2; 8 nucleotides line up with TRBD1. Looked up from germline, CDR1 is SNHLY and CDR2 is FYNNEI. The CDR3 covers 12 residues. The junction had 6 bases not matched to a gene; V was cut back by 9 bases and J by 6 bases. CDR3 nucleotide sequence: TGTGCCAGTCTACAGGGGGTAGATGGCTACACCTTC. Amino acids: CASLQGVDGYTF.

The J gene is TRBJ1-1, the V gene TRBV6-4, with 7 bases lining up with TRBD1. Germline loops: CDR1 MRHNA, CDR2 SNTAGT. This CDR3 contains 16 residues. Trimming cost V 6 bases and J 2 bases; bases outside gene matches: 12. In DNA, the CDR3 is TGTGCCAGCAGACGACGGGACAGAGGTTTTAACACTGAAGCTTTCTTT. This translates into CASRRRDRGFNTEAFF.

V usage is TRBV4-2 and J usage is TRBJ2-1; maybe TRBD2 (6 bases). The length of the CDR3 is 15 residues. From germline, CDR1 is LGHNA and CDR2 YNFKEQ. The ends were cut back, 0 bases at V and 4 bases at J, with 10 bases in the middle. The DNA of the CDR3 is TGTGCCAGCAGCCAAGATGCTAGCGCGTACAATGAGCAGTTCTTC. Encoded protein: CASSQDASAYNEQFF.

The V gene is TRBV6-1, the J gene TRBJ2-7; no firm D call. Looked up from germline, CDR1 is MNHNS and CDR2 is SASEGT. This CDR3 comprises 15 residues. Trimming removed 2 bases at V and 6 bases at J, with 17 bases between. CDR3 sequence: CASSESRMGSSEQYF. For the CDR3, the DNA is TGTGCCAGCAGTGAAAGTCGCATGGGTTCCAGCGAGCAGTACTTC.

This rearrangement joins TRBV11-2 to TRBJ1-1; 7 bases align to TRBD1. Germline CDR1 and CDR2: SGHAT and FQNNGV. With 5 bases clipped from V and 11 bases from J, the junction kept 8 bases outside the gene matches. The CDR3 has 12 amino acids. The CDR3 spells CASSGPGTDAFF. The CDR3 nucleotides read TGTGCCAGCAGCGGACCCGGGACAGACGCTTTCTTT. Using reference TRBV11-2 and TRBJ1-1 for the parts outside the CDR3, the full variable domain is EAGVAQSPRYKIIEKRQSVAFWCNPISGHATLYWYQQILGQGPKLLIQFQNNGVVDDSQLPKDRFSAERLKGVDSTLKIQPAKLEDSAVYLCASSGPGTDAFFGQGTRLTVV.

V usage is TRBV30 and J usage is TRBJ2-1; 9 positions agree with TRBD1. The CDR3 totals 15 residues. J was trimmed by 2 bases and V by 2 bases; bases with no gene match: 4. The germline CDR1 and CDR2 sequences are GTSNPN and SVGIG (reference sequence). The CDR3 loop is CAWSTGTGTYNEQFF. In DNA form, the CDR3 reads TGTGCCTGGAGTACCGGGACAGGGACCTACAATGAGCAGTTCTTC.

CDR3 coding DNA: TGTGCCAGCAGCTTGGACTGGACGGACTCCGAAGCTTTCTTT. It codes for CASSLDWTDSEAFF. This chain uses TRBV5-4 with TRBJ1-1; no definite D call. Germline V gene sequence: CDR1 SGHNT, CDR2 YYREEE (reference sequence). Trimming pared 0 bases from V and 8 bases from J, leaving 14 bases between. This CDR3 has 14 residues.

V and J are TRBV30 and TRBJ1-2, with 9 bases aligning to TRBD1. The CDR3 consists of 14 residues. Germline V gene sequence: CDR1 GTSNPN, CDR2 SVGIG (reference sequence). V lost 3 bases to trimming and J lost 4 bases; unmatched junction nucleotides: 6. The CDR3 sequence: CAWSRGQGVYGYTF. The CDR3 DNA is TGTGCCTGGAGCCGGGGACAGGGCGTCTATGGCTACACCTTC.